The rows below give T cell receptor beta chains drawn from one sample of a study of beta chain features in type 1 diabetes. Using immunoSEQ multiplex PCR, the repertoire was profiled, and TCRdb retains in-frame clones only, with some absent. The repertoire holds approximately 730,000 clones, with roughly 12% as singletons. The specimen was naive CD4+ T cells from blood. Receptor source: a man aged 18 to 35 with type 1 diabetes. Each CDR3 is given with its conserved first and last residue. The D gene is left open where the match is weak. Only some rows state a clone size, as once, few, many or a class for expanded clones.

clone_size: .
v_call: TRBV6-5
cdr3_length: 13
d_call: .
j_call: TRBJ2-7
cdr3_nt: TGTGCCAGCAGTCCGGCGCGGGGCGACGAGCAGTACTTC
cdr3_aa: CASSPARGDEQYF

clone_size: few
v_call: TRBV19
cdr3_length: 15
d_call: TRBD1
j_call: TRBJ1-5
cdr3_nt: TGTGCCAGTAGTCGGACAGGCCGTAGCAATCAGCCCCAGCATTTT
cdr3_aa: CASSRTGRSNQPQHF

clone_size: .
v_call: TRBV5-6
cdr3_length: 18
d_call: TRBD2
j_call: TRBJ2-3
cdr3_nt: TGTGCCAGCAGCTTGGCGGGAGACAGCGCGGGGGTGACAGATACGCAGTATTTT
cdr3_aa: CASSLAGDSAGVTDTQYF

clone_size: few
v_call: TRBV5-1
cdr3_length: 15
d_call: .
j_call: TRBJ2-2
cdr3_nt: TGCGCCAGCAGCTTTATCGGGACTTACACCGGGGAGCTGTTTTTT
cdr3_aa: CASSFIGTYTGELFF

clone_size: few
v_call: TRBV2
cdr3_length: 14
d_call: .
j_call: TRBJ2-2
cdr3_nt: TGTGCCAGCAGTGAAGGCCCTCTATTAGGGGAGCTGTTTTTT
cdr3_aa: CASSEGPLLGELFF

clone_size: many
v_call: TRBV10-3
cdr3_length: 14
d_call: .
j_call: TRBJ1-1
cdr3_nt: TGTGCCATCAGGGAGGACAGTATGAACACTGAAGCTTTCTTT
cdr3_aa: CAIREDSMNTEAFF

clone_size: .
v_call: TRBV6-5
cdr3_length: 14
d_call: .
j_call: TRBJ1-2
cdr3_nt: TGTGCCAGCAGTCGCGACAGGAGCGACTATGGCTACACCTTC
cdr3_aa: CASSRDRSDYGYTF

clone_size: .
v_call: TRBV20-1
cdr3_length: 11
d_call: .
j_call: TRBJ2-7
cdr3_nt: TGCAGTGCTCCCTCGGGAGCCGAGCAGTACTTC
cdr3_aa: CSAPSGAEQYF

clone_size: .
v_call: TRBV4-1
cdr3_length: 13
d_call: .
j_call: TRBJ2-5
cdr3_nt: TGCGCCAGCAGCCAAGATCAGGGGGGGGCCCAGTACTTC
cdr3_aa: CASSQDQGGAQYF

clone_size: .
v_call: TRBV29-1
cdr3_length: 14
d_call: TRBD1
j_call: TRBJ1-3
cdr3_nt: TGCAGCGCAACGGGACAGGGGTACGGAAACACCATATATTTT
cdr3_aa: CSATGQGYGNTIYF

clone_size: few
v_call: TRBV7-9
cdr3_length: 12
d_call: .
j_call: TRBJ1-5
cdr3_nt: TGTGCCAGCAGCTTAACGAATCAGCCCCAGCATTTT
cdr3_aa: CASSLTNQPQHF

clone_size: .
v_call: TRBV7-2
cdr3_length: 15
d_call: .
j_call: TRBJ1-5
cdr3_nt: TGTGCCAGCAGCCCTCCCAGGTTGTTAAATCAGCCCCAGCATTTT
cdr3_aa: CASSPPRLLNQPQHF

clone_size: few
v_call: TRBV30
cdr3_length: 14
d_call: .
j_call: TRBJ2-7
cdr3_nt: TGTGCCTGGAGTGTTTTGGCCGCCGCTATCGAGCAGTACTTC
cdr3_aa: CAWSVLAAAIEQYF

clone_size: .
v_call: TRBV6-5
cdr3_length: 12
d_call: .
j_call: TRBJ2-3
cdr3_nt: TGTGCCAGCGCCCGAGGGGAAGATACGCAGTATTTT
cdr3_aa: CASARGEDTQYF

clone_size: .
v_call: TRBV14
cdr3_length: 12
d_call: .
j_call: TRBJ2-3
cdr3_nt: TGTGCCAGCAGCCAAGGTACAGATACGCAGTATTTT
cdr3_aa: CASSQGTDTQYF

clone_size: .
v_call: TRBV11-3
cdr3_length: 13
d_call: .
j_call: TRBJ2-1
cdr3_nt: TGTGCCAGCAGCTTACTACCAAACAATGAGCAGTTCTTC
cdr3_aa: CASSLLPNNEQFF

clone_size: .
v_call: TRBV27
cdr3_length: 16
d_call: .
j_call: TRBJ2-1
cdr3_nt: TGTGCCAGCAGGAAGTCCGGCCTAGCCGGATACAATGAGCAGTTCTTC
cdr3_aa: CASRKSGLAGYNEQFF

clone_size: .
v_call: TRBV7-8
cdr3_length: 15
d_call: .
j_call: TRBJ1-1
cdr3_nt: TGTGCCAGCAGCCTACAACAGGGCCTGAACACTGAAGCTTTCTTT
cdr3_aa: CASSLQQGLNTEAFF

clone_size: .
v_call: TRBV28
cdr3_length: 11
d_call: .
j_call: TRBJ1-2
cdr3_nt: TGTGCCAGCACCCGGGGTTATGGCTACACCTTC
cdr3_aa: CASTRGYGYTF